The clone carrying this T cell receptor beta chain appeared once. Its target is unknown. This entry comes from a study of monozygotic twins with cystic fibrosis. As for the study in general: Libraries were built from around 2.8 micrograms of fragmented DNA using about 15 PCR cycles.

Measured with immunoSEQ multiplex PCR; TCRdb has only the in-frame clones, and not every one. The repertoire holds approximately 32,000 clones, with roughly 96% as singletons. This CDR3 has 15 residues. V trimming: 4 bases; J trimming: 2 bases; junction bases outside the gene matches: 3. The germline CDR1 and CDR2 sequences are SNHLY and FYNNEI. Study conclusions and caveats: Monozygotic CF twin pairs shared significantly more nucleotide-identical clonotypes than unrelated CF individuals did. Shared CDR3 numbers were not associated with age, concordance or severity. Low clonality (median around 0.0095) suggested a mostly naive repertoire.

The sample taken for sequencing was blood. The chain uses TRBV2 and TRBJ2-5; 11 bases fit TRBD2. The receptor's source is a girl between 2 and 10 years old with cystic fibrosis. For the CDR3, the DNA is TGTGCCAGCAGTGGACTAGCGGGGATTCAAGAGACCCAGTACTTC. This sequence encodes CASSGLAGIQETQYF.